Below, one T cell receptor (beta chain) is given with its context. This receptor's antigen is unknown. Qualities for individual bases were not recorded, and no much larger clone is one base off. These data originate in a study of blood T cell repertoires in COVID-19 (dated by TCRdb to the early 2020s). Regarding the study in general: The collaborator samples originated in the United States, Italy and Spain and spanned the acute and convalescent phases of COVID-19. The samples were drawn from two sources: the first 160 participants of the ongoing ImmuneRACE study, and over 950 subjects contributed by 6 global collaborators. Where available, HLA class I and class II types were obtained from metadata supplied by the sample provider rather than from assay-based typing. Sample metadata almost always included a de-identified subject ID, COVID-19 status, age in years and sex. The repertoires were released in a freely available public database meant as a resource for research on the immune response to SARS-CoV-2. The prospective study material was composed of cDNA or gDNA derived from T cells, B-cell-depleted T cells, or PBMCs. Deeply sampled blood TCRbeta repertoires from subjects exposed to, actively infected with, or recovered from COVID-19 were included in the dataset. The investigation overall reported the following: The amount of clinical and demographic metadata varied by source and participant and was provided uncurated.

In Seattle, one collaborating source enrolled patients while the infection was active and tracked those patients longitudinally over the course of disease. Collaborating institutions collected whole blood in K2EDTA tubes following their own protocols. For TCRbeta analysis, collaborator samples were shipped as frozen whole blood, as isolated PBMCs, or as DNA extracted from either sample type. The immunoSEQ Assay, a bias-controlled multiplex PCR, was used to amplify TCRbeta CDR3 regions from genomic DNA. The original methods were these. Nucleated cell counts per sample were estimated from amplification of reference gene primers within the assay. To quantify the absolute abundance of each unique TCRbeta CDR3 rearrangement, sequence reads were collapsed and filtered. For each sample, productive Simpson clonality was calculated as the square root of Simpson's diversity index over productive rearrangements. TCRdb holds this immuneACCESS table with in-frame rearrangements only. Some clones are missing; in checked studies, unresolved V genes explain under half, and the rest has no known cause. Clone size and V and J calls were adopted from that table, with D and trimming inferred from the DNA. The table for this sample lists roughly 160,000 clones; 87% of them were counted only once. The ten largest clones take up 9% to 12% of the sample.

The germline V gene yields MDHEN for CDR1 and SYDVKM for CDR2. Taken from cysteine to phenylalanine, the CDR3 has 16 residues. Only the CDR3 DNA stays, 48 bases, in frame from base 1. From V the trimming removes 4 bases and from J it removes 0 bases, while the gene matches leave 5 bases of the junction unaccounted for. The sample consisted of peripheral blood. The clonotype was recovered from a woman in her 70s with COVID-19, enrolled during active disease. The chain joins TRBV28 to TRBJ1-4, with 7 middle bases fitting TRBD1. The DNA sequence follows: TGTGCCAGCAGTTCTAGACAGGGAACAACTAATGAAAAACTGTTTTTT. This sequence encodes CASSSRQGTTNEKLFF.